What follows describes a single T cell receptor (beta chain). No antigen is known for it. Per sample, around 100,000 TCR templates were assayed. Clones were sequenced by immunoSEQ multiplex PCR, and TCRdb holds only the in-frame ones, with some missing. The sample contains some 100,000 clones, more than 95% of which appear only once. This CDR3 has 16 residues. Germline CDR1 and CDR2: MNHNS and SASEGT. Trimming left V 6 bases short and J 0 bases short, with 17 bases between. This entry comes from a study of siplizumab effects on memory and regulatory T cells. Study-level points and caveats: Just a small share of alloreactive clones was traced back to unstimulated subsets. No functional test confirmed suppression by proliferating siplizumab-culture Tregs.

What was sequenced was naive CD4+ T cells sorted from blood. This clonotype was sampled from a human donor in good health. The chain joins TRBV6-1 to TRBJ1-2, with D perhaps TRBD1 (5 bases). CDR3 residues: CASREHGTASNYGYTF. The CDR3, as DNA: TGTGCCAGCAGGGAACACGGGACTGCATCTAACTATGGCTACACCTTC.